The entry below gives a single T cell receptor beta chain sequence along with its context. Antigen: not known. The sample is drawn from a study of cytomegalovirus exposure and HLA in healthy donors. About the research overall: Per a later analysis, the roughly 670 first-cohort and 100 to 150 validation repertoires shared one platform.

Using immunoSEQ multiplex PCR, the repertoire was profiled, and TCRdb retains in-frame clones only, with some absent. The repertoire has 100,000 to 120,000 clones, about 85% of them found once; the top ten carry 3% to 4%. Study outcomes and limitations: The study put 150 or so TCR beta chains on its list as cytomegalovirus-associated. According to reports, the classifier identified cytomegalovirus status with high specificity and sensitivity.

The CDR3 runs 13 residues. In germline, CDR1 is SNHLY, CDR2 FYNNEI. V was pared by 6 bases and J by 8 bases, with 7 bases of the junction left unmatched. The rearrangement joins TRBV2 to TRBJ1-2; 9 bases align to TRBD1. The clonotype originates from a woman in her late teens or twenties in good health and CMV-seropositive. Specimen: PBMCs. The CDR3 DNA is TGTGCCAGCAGGGGGGACAGGGTCTACGGCTACACCTTC. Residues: CASRGDRVYGYTF.